This T cell receptor (beta chain) was recovered during a study of blood T cell repertoires in COVID-19. The CDR3 totals 15 residues. With 6 bases removed from V and 5 bases from J, the gap between germline ends came to 19 bases. CDR1 and CDR2 (germline): MDHEN, SYDVKM. Sequencing used immunoSEQ multiplex PCR; TCRdb keeps in-frame clones, though not all of them. The sample lists about 170,000 clones; around 90% were seen once. The sequencing sample was made of peripheral blood. The receptor was isolated from a woman over 75 with COVID-19, enrolled during active disease. The gene calls are TRBV28 and TRBJ1-2; D perhaps matches TRBD1 (6 bases). The CDR3 nucleotides read TGTGCCAGCAGAGGAGCCAGGGGCGGGTTTTATGGCTACACCTTC. This codes for CASRGARGGFYGYTF.